This TCR beta chain was observed in a study of blood T cell repertoires in COVID-19. About the study: Some COVID-19 samples were acute and others convalescent; all came from the United States, Italy and Spain. The cDNA or gDNA used as material had been derived from T cells, B-cell-depleted T cells, or PBMCs.

In the study's own analysis: Estimation of nucleated cell counts relied on the amplification of reference gene primers. TCRdb's table, derived via immunoSEQ multiplex PCR, lists solely in-frame clones and lacks some. For V, J and clone size, that table is used; D and trimming come from the DNA. The sample carries 100,000 or so clones, 80% to 90% recorded once. Per the germline V gene, CDR1 is MNHEY and CDR2 is SVGAGI. V dropped 0 bases and J dropped 0 bases, with 11 bases sitting between them. This CDR3 has 16 residues. The chain employs TRBV6-5 and TRBJ1-1; D possibly corresponds to TRBD1 (5 bases). The TCR was taken from a human donor in a cohort sampled during active COVID-19. The specimen was peripheral blood. Here the CDR3 DNA reads TGTGCCAGCAGTTACTCCAGGGACTTCTTGAACACTGAAGCTTTCTTT. Translating it yields CASSYSRDFLNTEAFF.